Listed below are T cell receptor beta chains from one sample, sequenced in a study of T cells in Graves' hyperthyroidism and ophthalmopathy. In TCRdb, the multiplex PCR reads were re-called with MiXCR into one record per CDR3 protein. The sample includes roughly 570,000 distinct CDR3 sequences, roughly 46% of them seen just once. Sample: peripheral blood or thyroid tissue (not recorded which). Receptors originate from a woman aged 18-30 years with Graves' hyperthyroidism. Both conserved end residues are part of each CDR3. A D gene is named only where the DNA matches it firmly. The size entry is marked missing in some rows and otherwise reads once, few, many or a size class.

J gene | D gene | V gene | clone size | CDR3 DNA | CDR3 protein
TRBJ2-7 | . | TRBV7-8 | few | TGTGCCAGCAGTCGTGACCGGGACACTTCCTACGAGCAGTACTTC | CASSRDRDTSYEQYF
TRBJ1-1 | . | TRBV6-1 | . | TGTGCCAGCAGCAGACAGTTGGCAGCTTTCTTT | CASSRQLAAFF
TRBJ2-5 | TRBD2 | TRBV7-9 | . | TGTGCCAGCAGCTTAATTGTTAGCGGGGCGTGGGAGACCCAGTACTTC | CASSLIVSGAWETQYF
TRBJ2-7 | TRBD2 | TRBV28 | . | TGTGCCAGCAGTTTGGGGACTAGGAACTACGAGCAGTACTTC | CASSLGTRNYEQYF
TRBJ2-3 | TRBD2 | TRBV7-9 | . | TGTGCCAGCAGCTTAGCGCTCATGGGGGGACTAGCTGGAGATACGCAGTATTTT | CASSLALMGGLAGDTQYF
TRBJ2-1 | TRBD1 | TRBV7-6 | . | TGTGCCAGCAGCTTCCGGGACAGGGTAGACAATGAGCAGTTCTTC | CASSFRDRVDNEQFF
TRBJ2-7 | TRBD2 | TRBV13 | many | TGTGCCAGCAGCAATGCCGGGACTAGCGGGAATACCTACGAGCAGTACTTC | CASSNAGTSGNTYEQYF
TRBJ1-5 | . | TRBV20-1 | . | TGCAGTGCACGAGCTATCGGGCAGCCCCAGCATTTT | CSARAIGQPQHF
TRBJ2-3 | . | TRBV7-9 | few | TGTGCCAGCAGCTTCCTAGAAAGGCCGTATTTT | CASSFLERPYF
TRBJ2-7 | . | TRBV4-1 | many | TGCGCCAGCAGCCAAGTTGGCGGGGAAGCCACCTACGAGCAGTACTTC | CASSQVGGEATYEQYF
TRBJ1-5 | . | TRBV11-1 | . | TGTGCCAGCGGTTTGCAGGGGACACGGGAGCCCCAGCATTTT | CASGLQGTREPQHF